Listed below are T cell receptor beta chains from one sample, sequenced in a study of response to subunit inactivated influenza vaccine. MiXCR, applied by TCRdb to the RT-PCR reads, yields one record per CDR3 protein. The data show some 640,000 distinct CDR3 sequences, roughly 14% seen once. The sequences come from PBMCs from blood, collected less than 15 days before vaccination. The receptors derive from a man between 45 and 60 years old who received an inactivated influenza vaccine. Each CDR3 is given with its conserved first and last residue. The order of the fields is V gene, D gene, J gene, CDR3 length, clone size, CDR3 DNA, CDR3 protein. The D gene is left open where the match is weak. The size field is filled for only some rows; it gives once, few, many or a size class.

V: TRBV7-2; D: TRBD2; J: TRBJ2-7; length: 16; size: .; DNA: TGTGCCAGCAGCTACCAGAGCGGGAGGGCCTCCTACGAGCAGTACTTC; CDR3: CASSYQSGRASYEQYF
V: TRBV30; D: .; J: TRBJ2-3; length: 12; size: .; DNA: TGTGCCTGGAGTGTACCCCCTTATACGCAGTATTTT; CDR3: CAWSVPPYTQYF
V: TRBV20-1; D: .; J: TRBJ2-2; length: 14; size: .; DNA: TGCAGTGCTAGTCCGGTTTCGAACACCGGGGAGCTGTTTTTT; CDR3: CSASPVSNTGELFF
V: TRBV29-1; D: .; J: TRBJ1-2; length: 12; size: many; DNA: TGCAGCGTTAACAGGGCCAACTATGGCTACACCTTC; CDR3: CSVNRANYGYTF
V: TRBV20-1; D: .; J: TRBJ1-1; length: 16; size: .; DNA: TGCTGTGCTAGAGATTCGTTTGGGGCAATGAACACTGAAGCTTTCTTT; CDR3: CCARDSFGAMNTEAFF
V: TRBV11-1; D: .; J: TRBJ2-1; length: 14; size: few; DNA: TGTGCCAGCGCGGGCGGCGGGCAATACAATGAGCAGTTCTTC; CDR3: CASAGGGQYNEQFF
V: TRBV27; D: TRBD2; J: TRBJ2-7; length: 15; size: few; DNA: TGTGCCAGCAGTTTATTCCTAGCGGCCACCCACGAGCAGTACTTC; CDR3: CASSLFLAATHEQYF
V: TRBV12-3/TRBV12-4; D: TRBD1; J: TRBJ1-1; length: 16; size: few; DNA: TGTGCCAGCAGTTTAGCGGGACAGAGGTCAAACACTGAAGCTTTCTTT; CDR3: CASSLAGQRSNTEAFF
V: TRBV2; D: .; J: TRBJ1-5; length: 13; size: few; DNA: TGTGCCAGCAGTGACAGGTTCGATCAGCCCCAGCATTTT; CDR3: CASSDRFDQPQHF
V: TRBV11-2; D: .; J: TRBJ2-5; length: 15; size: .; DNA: TGTGCCAGCAGAAGAGGAATGGTCGGGAAAGAGACCCAGTACTTC; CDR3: CASRRGMVGKETQYF
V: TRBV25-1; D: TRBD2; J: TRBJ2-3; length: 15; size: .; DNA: TGTGCCACCTCAGCAGTAGGCGGGAGGACAGATACGCAGTATTTT; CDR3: CATSAVGGRTDTQYF
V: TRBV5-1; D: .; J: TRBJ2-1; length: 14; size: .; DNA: TGCGCCAGCCAGGGGCCAGATCGGGCCAATGAGCAGTTCTTC; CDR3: CASQGPDRANEQFF
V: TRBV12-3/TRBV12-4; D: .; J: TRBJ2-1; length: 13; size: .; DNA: TGTGCCAGCACGAACAGACAGCAAGCTGAGCAGTTCTTC; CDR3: CASTNRQQAEQFF
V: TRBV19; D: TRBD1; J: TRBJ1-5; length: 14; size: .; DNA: TGTGCCAGTCGGGGACAGGGATTCAATCAGCCCCAGCATTTT; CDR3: CASRGQGFNQPQHF
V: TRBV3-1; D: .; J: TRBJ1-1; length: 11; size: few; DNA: TGTGCCAGCAGCCACCAGGGGGAAGCTTTCTTT; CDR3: CASSHQGEAFF
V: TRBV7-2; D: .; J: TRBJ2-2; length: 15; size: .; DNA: TGTGCCAGCAGCTTAGACGGGGCAGTGGCCGGGGAGCTGTTTTTT; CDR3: CASSLDGAVAGELFF
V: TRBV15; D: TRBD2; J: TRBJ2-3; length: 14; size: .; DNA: TGTGCCACCAGCAGAGCTAGCGGGGAAGATACGCAGTATTTT; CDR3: CATSRASGEDTQYF
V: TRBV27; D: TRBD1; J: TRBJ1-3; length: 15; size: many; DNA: TGTGCCAGCAGCAAAACAGGGGGCTCTGGAAACACCATATATTTT; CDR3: CASSKTGGSGNTIYF
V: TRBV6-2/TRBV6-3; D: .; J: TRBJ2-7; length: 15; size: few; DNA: TGTGCCAGCAGTTACGAGTTAAGAAGCTCCTACGAGCAGTACTTC; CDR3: CASSYELRSSYEQYF
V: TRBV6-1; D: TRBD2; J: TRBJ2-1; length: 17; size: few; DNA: TGTGCCAGCAGTAAACGACTAGCGGGGAGCTCCTACAATGAGCAGTTCTTC; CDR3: CASSKRLAGSSYNEQFF
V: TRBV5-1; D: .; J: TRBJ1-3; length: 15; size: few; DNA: TGCGCCAGCAGCTCAGACAGTCACTCTGGAAACACCATATATTTT; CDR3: CASSSDSHSGNTIYF
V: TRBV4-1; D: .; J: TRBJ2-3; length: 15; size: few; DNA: TGCGCCAGCAGCCAAGTACCCGGGACCACAGATACGCAGTATTTT; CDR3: CASSQVPGTTDTQYF
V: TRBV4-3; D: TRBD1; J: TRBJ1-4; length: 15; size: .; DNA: TGCGCCAGCAGCCAAGCGGACAGGGGGCATGAAAAACTGTTTTTT; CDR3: CASSQADRGHEKLFF
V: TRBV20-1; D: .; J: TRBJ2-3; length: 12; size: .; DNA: TGCAGTGCTGGCGTAGCGGCAGATACGCAGTATTTT; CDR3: CSAGVAADTQYF
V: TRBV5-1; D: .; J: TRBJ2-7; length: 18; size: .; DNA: TGCGCCAGCAGCTCCACCGAGGAGCCGGGCCCCGGACTCTACGAGCAGTACTTC; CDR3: CASSSTEEPGPGLYEQYF
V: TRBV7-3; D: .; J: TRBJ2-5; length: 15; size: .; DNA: TGTGCCAGCAGCTTATTAAGGACAGACCAAGAGACCCAGTACTTC; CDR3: CASSLLRTDQETQYF
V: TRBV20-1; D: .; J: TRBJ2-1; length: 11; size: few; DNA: TGCATGGGGGTAGCCAACAATGAGCAGTTCTTC; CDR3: CMGVANNEQFF
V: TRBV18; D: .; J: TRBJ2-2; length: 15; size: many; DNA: TGTGCCAGCTCACCGAGAGAGGGGACCACCGGGGAGCTGTTTTTT; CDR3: CASSPREGTTGELFF
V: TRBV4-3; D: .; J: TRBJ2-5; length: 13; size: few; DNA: TGCGCCAGCAGCCAAAGGGGAGGAGAGACCCAGTACTTC; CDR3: CASSQRGGETQYF
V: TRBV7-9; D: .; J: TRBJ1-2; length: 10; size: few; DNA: TGTGCCAGCGGCATCTATGGCTACACCTTC; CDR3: CASGIYGYTF
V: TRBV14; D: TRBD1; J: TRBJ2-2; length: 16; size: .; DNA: TGTGCCAGCAGCCGGAATCGAGGGGGCGGTTCCGGGGAGCTGTTTTTT; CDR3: CASSRNRGGGSGELFF
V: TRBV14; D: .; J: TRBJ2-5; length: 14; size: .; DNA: TGTGCCAGCAGCCAAGTCGGGGCGAGAGAGACCCAGTACTTC; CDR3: CASSQVGARETQYF
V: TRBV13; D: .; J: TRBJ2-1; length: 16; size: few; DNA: TGTGCCAGCAGCTTAGATGGGAAGAGCTCCTACAATGAGCAGTTCTTC; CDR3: CASSLDGKSSYNEQFF
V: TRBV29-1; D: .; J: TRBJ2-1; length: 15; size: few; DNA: TGCAGCGTTGAAGATCGCGCAGGCTCCTACAATGAGCAGTTCTTC; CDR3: CSVEDRAGSYNEQFF
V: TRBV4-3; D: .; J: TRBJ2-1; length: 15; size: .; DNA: TGCGCCAGCAGCCAGGAAACCGGCGTACTAAATGAGCAGTTCTTC; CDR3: CASSQETGVLNEQFF
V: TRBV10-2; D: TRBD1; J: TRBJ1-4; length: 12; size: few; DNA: TGCGCCAGCAGTGAGTCGGACAGGGAACTGTTTTTT; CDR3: CASSESDRELFF
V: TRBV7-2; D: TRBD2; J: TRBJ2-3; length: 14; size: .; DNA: TGTGCCAGCAGCTCTAGCGGGGGGTTTGATACGCAGTATTTT; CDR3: CASSSSGGFDTQYF
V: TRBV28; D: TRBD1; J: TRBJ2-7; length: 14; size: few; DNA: TGTGCCAGCAGTTCACCGGGACAGGGAGACCAGCAGTACTTC; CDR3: CASSSPGQGDQQYF
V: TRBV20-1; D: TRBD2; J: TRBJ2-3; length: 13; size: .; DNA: TGCAGTGCTAGACTAGCGGTTCTAGATACGCAGTATTTT; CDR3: CSARLAVLDTQYF
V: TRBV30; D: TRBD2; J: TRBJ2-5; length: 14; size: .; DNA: TGTGCCTGGAGTCCTCAGGGCACTAGCGGTACCCAGTACTTC; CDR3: CAWSPQGTSGTQYF
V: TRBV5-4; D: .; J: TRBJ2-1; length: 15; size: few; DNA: TGTGCCAGCAGCTTGGGCTTTGGACGGGGCAATGAGCAGTTCTTC; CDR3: CASSLGFGRGNEQFF
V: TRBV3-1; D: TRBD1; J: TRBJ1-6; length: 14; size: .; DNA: TGTGCCAGCAGAGGACAGGCCGACAATTCACCCCTCCACTTT; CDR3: CASRGQADNSPLHF
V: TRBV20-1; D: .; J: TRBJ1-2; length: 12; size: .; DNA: TGCAGTGCTAGGCGGCGGGACTATGGCTACACCTTC; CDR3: CSARRRDYGYTF
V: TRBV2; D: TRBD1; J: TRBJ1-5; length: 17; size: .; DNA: TGTGCCACCCGGGGGGACAGGGGACTGGGGGGCAATCAGCCCCAGCATTTT; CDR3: CATRGDRGLGGNQPQHF
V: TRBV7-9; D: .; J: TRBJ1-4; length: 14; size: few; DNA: TGTGCCAGCAGCCGCCGGGGTGCTAATGAAAAACTGTTTTTT; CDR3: CASSRRGANEKLFF
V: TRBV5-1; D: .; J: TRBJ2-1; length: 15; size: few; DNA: TGCGCCAGCAGCTTGGAACCACACCCGGGGAATGAGCAGTTCTTC; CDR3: CASSLEPHPGNEQFF
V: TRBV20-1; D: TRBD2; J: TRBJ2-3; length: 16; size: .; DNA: TGCAGTGCTACAGGACTAGCGGGAGGGCCCCCAGATACGCAGTATTTT; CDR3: CSATGLAGGPPDTQYF
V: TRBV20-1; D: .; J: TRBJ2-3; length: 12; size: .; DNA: TGCAGTGCTAGCCTATACCCAGATACGCAGTATTTT; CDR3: CSASLYPDTQYF
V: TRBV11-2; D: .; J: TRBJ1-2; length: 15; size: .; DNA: TGTGCCAGCAGCTCTCAACCCCGGACAGACTATGGCTACACCTTC; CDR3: CASSSQPRTDYGYTF
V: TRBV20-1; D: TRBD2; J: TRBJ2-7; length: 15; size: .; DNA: TGCAGTGCTAGAGATCCAGCGGGGGCAACCTACGAGCAGTACTTC; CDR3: CSARDPAGATYEQYF
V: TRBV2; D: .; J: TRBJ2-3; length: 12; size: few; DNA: TGTGCCAGCAGGACGGACACTTATACGCAGTATTTT; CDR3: CASRTDTYTQYF
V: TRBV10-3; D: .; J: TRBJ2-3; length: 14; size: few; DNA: TGTGCCATCAAGGTCGGCCGCCGCCCAGATACGCAGTATTTT; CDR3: CAIKVGRRPDTQYF
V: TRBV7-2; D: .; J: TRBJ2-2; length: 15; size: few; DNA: TGTGCCAGCAGCTTAGGAATTGGTAACACCGGGGAGCTGTTTTTT; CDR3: CASSLGIGNTGELFF